Following are 24 T cell receptor beta chains from one sample sequenced in a study of identical twins. TCRdb re-called the 5' RACE reads with MiXCR, one entry per CDR3 protein. The data contain about 530,000 distinct CDR3 sequences, approximately 16% of them seen just once; the ten biggest clones take up around 0.4%. The same sample was also studied in work on yellow fever vaccine responses in identical twins.

The sample comprised CD4+ T cells sorted from blood. These receptors came from a woman between 18 and 30 years old in good health.

This chain links TRBV7-6 with TRBJ2-7; 8 bases align to TRBD2. V lost 6 bases, J lost 1 base, and 8 bases stayed unmatched. This CDR3 contains 15 residues. The V gene's germline CDR1 is SGHVS and CDR2 FNYEAQ. The CDR3 sequence: CASSSGIAGSYEQYF. CDR3 sequence (DNA): TGTGCCAGCAGTTCGGGGATAGCGGGATCCTACGAGCAGTACTTC.

The gene calls are TRBV6-2 or TRBV6-3 and TRBJ2-1; TRBD2 matches 8 bases. The CDR3 has 15 amino acids. V trimming: 5 bases; J trimming: 2 bases; junction bases outside the gene matches: 5. Germline CDR1 and CDR2: MNHEY and SVGEGT. CDR3 DNA sequence: TGTGCCAGCAGTCCGGGACTAGTCACCTACAATGAGCAGTTCTTC. It is translated as CASSPGLVTYNEQFF.

This clonotype was counted only a few times. The chain combines TRBV5-5 with TRBJ2-7; D is perhaps TRBD2 (6 bases). Germline V gene sequence: CDR1 SGHKS, CDR2 YYEKEE (reference sequence). CDR3 length equals 15 residues. Trimming took 1 base from V and 4 from J, leaving 15 bases between them. The CDR3: CASSLSLGGPYEQYF. CDR3 sequence (DNA): TGTGCCAGCAGCTTGAGTTTGGGAGGCCCATACGAGCAGTACTTC.

The rearrangement links TRBV7-6 to TRBJ1-3, with 9 bases aligning to TRBD1. The CDR3 loop spans 14 amino acids. Germline-derived CDR1 and CDR2 are SGHVS and FNYEAQ. V shed 5 bases and J 5 bases; nucleotides not matched to a gene: 4. CDR3 in DNA: TGTGCCAGCAGCGCGGACAGGGGTAGAAACACCATATATTTT. Protein sequence: CASSADRGRNTIYF.

The rearrangement links TRBV18 to TRBJ1-3; possible D gene TRBD1, 5 bases. V was trimmed by 3 bases and J by 8 bases, leaving 23 bases between them. CDR1 and CDR2 (germline): KGHSH, LQKENI. The CDR3 loop spans 17 amino acids. The CDR3 region has the DNA TGTGCCAGCTCACCCCTTCCGGGACGTCAGGCCGGGGACACCATATATTTT. Its protein product is CASSPLPGRQAGDTIYF.

This clonotype was counted only a few times. This chain uses TRBV24-1 with TRBJ2-2; tentatively, D is TRBD2 (6 bases). The CDR3 totals 13 residues. V was trimmed by 8 bases and J by 2 bases, leaving 8 bases between them. The germline CDR1 and CDR2 sequences are KGHDR and SFDVKD. DNA for the CDR3: TGTGCCACCAACGGGGGTAACACCGGGGAGCTGTTTTTT. It yields the protein CATNGGNTGELFF.

The table lists this clonotype with a few counts. The chain employs TRBV5-1 and TRBJ2-1, with a tentative D call TRBD2 (6 bases). The germline V and J ends were trimmed by 0 bases and 5 bases, with 12 bases remaining between them. The CDR3 sequence is 15 residues long. CDR1 is SGHRS and CDR2 is YFSETQ in the germline V gene. The CDR3 sequence: CASSLGGGNDNEQFF. CDR3 in DNA: TGCGCCAGCAGCTTGGGTGGGGGGAACGACAATGAGCAGTTCTTC.

The chain is built from TRBV20-1 and TRBJ1-6; the match to TRBD1 covers 8 bases. CDR1 is DFQATT and CDR2 is SNEGSKA in the germline V gene (reference sequence). This CDR3 comprises 16 residues. The V segment lost 0 bases and the J segment 7 bases; nucleotides outside the gene matches: 8. Written as DNA, the CDR3 is TGCAGTGCTAGAGATACAAGGACAGGGCAGAATTCACCCCTCCACTTT. This gives the protein CSARDTRTGQNSPLHF.

The V and J genes are TRBV7-2 and TRBJ1-1, with D possibly being TRBD1 (5 bases). From germline, CDR1 is SGHTA and CDR2 FQGNSA. The CDR3 is 14 residues long. Trimming took 5 bases from V and 1 from J, leaving 11 bases between them. CDR3 in amino acids: CASSPHGTNTEAFF. The DNA for the CDR3 is TGTGCCAGCAGCCCACACGGGACGAACACTGAAGCTTTCTTT.

This clonotype was recorded many times. The chain has TRBV24-1 and TRBJ2-5; 7 bases fit TRBD2. Germline V gives CDR1 KGHDR, CDR2 SFDVKD. CDR3 length: 16 amino acids. With V trimmed by 6 bases and J by 2 bases, 11 bases remained unmatched. The CDR3 is CATSTPLAAEQETQYF. The CDR3 nucleotides read TGTGCCACCAGTACCCCGCTAGCGGCCGAGCAAGAGACCCAGTACTTC.

This clonotype was observed a handful of times. The chain couples TRBV20-1 to TRBJ2-3; D is undetermined. Trimming left V 5 bases short and J 3 bases short, with 9 bases between. This CDR3 comprises 12 residues. The germline V gene has CDR1 DFQATT and CDR2 SNEGSKA (reference sequence). The CDR3 loop is CSADRLTDTQYF. The CDR3 nucleotides read TGCAGTGCTGACCGACTGACAGATACGCAGTATTTT.

The chain links TRBV5-5 to TRBJ2-1; D is unresolved. Trimming stripped 2 bases from V and 6 bases from J, with 12 bases between. Germline-derived CDR1 and CDR2 are SGHKS and YYEKEE (reference sequence). The length of the CDR3 is 14 residues. CDR3 sequence: CASSLIQLSNEQFF. In nucleotides, the CDR3 is TGTGCCAGCAGCTTAATCCAACTTTCCAATGAGCAGTTCTTC.

The genes are TRBV6-1 and TRBJ2-5; 11 nucleotides match TRBD2. CDR1 MNHNS and CDR2 SASEGT come from the germline V gene. The CDR3 sequence is 19 residues long. The ends lost 10 bases at V and 2 bases at J; junction bases unmatched: 21. The CDR3 nucleotides are TGTGCCACCTGCCAAGAGGTAGCGGGGGGGCCGGCACATCAAGAGACCCAGTACTTC. It specifies CATCQEVAGGPAHQETQYF.

V gene TRBV3-1 combines with J gene TRBJ2-1; 10 bases match TRBD1. CDR1 LGHDT and CDR2 YNNKEL come from the germline V gene (reference sequence). The CDR3 runs to 16 residues. V shed 5 bases, J shed 4 bases, and the junction held 8 bases outside the gene matches. The CDR3: CASSSRQGARYNEQFF. The CDR3 coding sequence is TGTGCCAGCAGCAGCCGACAGGGGGCAAGATACAATGAGCAGTTCTTC.

This clonotype has a single count. The chain uses TRBV12-3 or TRBV12-4 and TRBJ1-1; no definite D call. Trimming took off 4 bases at V and 2 bases at J, with 11 bases between the two ends. The CDR3 is 14 amino acids. The CDR3 spells CASSSRPVNTEAFF. The CDR3 region has the DNA TGTGCCAGCAGTTCCCGGCCCGTTAACACTGAAGCTTTCTTT.

The chain uses TRBV11-2 and TRBJ2-3, with D tentatively TRBD2 (7 bases). The CDR3 length is 15 residues. The germline gives CDR1 SGHAT, CDR2 FQNNGV. With 5 bases removed from V and 5 bases from J, the gap between germline ends came to 17 bases. The CDR3 nucleotides read TGTGCCAGCAGCCCTATGGGGGGGGCACAAGATACGCAGTATTTT. The encoded protein is CASSPMGGAQDTQYF. The complete variable domain, with remaining parts taken from reference TRBV11-2 and TRBJ2-3, reads EAGVAQSPRYKIIEKRQSVAFWCNPISGHATLYWYQQILGQGPKLLIQFQNNGVVDDSQLPKDRFSAERLKGVDSTLKIQPAKLEDSAVYLCASSPMGGAQDTQYFGPGTRLTVL.

This clonotype was counted a few times. CDR3 DNA: TGTGCCAGCAGCCACCAACCGGGCTCCCTGAGCTCCTACAATGAGCAGTTCTTC. Translated, it gives CASSHQPGSLSSYNEQFF. The chain has TRBV6-1 and TRBJ2-1; D is unresolved. Germline V gives CDR1 MNHNS, CDR2 SASEGT. V was clipped by 6 bases and J by 0 bases, with 21 bases between them. The CDR3 extends over 18 amino acids.

The chain joins TRBV5-1 to TRBJ2-1; D might be TRBD1 (5 bases). The CDR3 spans 15 residues. Germline assignment: CDR1 SGHRS and CDR2 YFSETQ. Deletions cut 4 bases from V and 0 bases from J, with 11 bases between. CDR3 in amino acids: CASSPTVSSYNEQFF. The CDR3 DNA sequence: TGCGCCAGCAGCCCGACAGTGAGCTCCTACAATGAGCAGTTCTTC.

This clonotype was seen more than once but under ten times. This chain links TRBV5-1 with TRBJ2-2, with 8 bases that match TRBD1. V was clipped by 6 bases and J by 5 bases; unmatched bases: 3. Germline assignment: CDR1 SGHRS and CDR2 YFSETQ. This CDR3 region has 13 residues. The CDR3 bases are TGCGCCAGCATGAGGGACAGGACCGGGGAGCTGTTTTTT. Its protein is CASMRDRTGELFF.

This clonotype was counted between two and nine times. V and J are TRBV7-8 and TRBJ1-3; 8 positions agree with TRBD1. Per the germline V gene, CDR1 is SGHVS and CDR2 is FQNEAQ. The CDR3 has 15 residues. V lost 1 base, J lost 2 bases, and 1 base stayed unmatched. The CDR3 nucleotides are TGTGCCAGCAGCTTAGGACAGGGGACTGGAAACACCATATATTTT. Translating gives CASSLGQGTGNTIYF. The entire variable domain, with the rest obtained from reference TRBV7-8 and TRBJ1-3, is as follows: GAGVSQSPRYKVAKRGQDVALRCDPISGHVSLFWYQQALGQGPEFLTYFQNEAQLDKSGLPSDRFFAERPEGSVSTLKIQRTQQEDSAVYLCASSLGQGTGNTIYFGEGSWLTVV.

In this sample, this clonotype turned up many times. This rearrangement joins TRBV7-2 to TRBJ2-3, with 8 bases that match TRBD1. V was pared by 0 bases and J by 1 base, with 3 bases of the junction left unmatched. Germline CDR1 reads SGHTA; CDR2 reads FQGNSA. CDR3 length: 16 amino acids. This CDR3 reads CASSLAAGGGTDTQYF. The CDR3 nucleotides read TGTGCCAGCAGCTTAGCGGCAGGGGGCGGCACAGATACGCAGTATTTT.

The chain couples TRBV20-1 to TRBJ2-5; 9 bases fit TRBD2. The germline V gene encodes CDR1 DFQATT and CDR2 SNEGSKA (reference sequence). V shed 3 bases and J 1 base; nucleotides not matched to a gene: 9. This CDR3 is 16 amino acids long. In DNA, the CDR3 is TGCAGTGCTAGTTTGCTAGCGGGGCCGGGCCAAGAGACCCAGTACTTC. Translation: CSASLLAGPGQETQYF.

This chain links TRBV19 with TRBJ2-1; D is unclear. Germline CDR1 LNHDA, CDR2 SQIVND (reference sequence). V shed 3 bases and J shed 0 bases, with 12 bases lying between them. The CDR3 is made up of 16 amino acids. The CDR3 here is CASSIRLESSYNEQFF. CDR3 nucleotide sequence: TGTGCCAGTAGTATTCGGCTGGAGAGCTCCTACAATGAGCAGTTCTTC.

The chain is built from TRBV5-1 and TRBJ1-6; maybe TRBD1 (5 bases). Germline assignment: CDR1 SGHRS and CDR2 YFSETQ. The CDR3 covers 13 residues. Trimming removed 7 bases from V and 5 bases from J, with 10 bases in between. CDR3 sequence: CASGAENNSPLHF. DNA for the CDR3: TGCGCCAGCGGGGCAGAAAATAATTCACCCCTCCACTTT.